The 30 T cell receptor beta chains given below trace back to one sample, sequenced in a study of cytomegalovirus exposure and HLA in healthy donors. This table comes from immunoSEQ multiplex PCR, and its TCRdb copy is limited to in-frame clones, with some not included. Here the sample spans fewer than 120,000 clones, around 89% being singletons. Sequencing was carried out using PBMCs. The receptors shown here come from a woman aged 30 to 39 in good health and CMV-seropositive.

This sequence joins TRBV29-1 and TRBJ2-5; TRBD2 might be the D (5 bases). Germline lookup yields CDR1 SQVTM and CDR2 ANQGSEA. This CDR3 region has 14 residues. The V end was cut by 5 bases, the J end by 0 bases, with 13 bases between. CDR3 bases: TGCAGCGTTAAAAACACGGGGAACCAAGAGACCCAGTACTTC. The encoded protein is CSVKNTGNQETQYF.

The chain is built from TRBV6-5 and TRBJ1-2; TRBD1 is a possible D gene (6 bases). Trimming stripped 6 bases from V and 8 bases from J, with 13 bases between. The CDR3 is 12 amino acids. CDR1 MNHEY and CDR2 SVGAGI come from the germline V gene. In DNA, the CDR3 is TGTGCCAGCAGAAACAGGGTCGGGGGCTACACCTTC. It specifies CASRNRVGGYTF.

The chain couples TRBV4-1 to TRBJ1-4; 7 positions agree with TRBD1. This CDR3 has 18 amino acids. Trimming at V came to 4 bases and at J to 1 base, leaving 12 bases not matched to a gene. Germline assignment: CDR1 MGHRA and CDR2 YSYEKL. The CDR3 bases are TGCGCCAGCAGCCCGGATCGGGGTAGGGGGCGAACTAATGAAAAACTGTTTTTT. Translation gives CASSPDRGRGRTNEKLFF.

The chain recombines TRBV4-2 with TRBJ2-2; 7 bases fit TRBD1. Germline V lookup: CDR1 LGHNA, CDR2 YNFKEQ. V lost 3 bases and J lost 3; bases outside the gene matches: 7. This CDR3 comprises 16 residues. The CDR3 is CASSQTGRGDTGELFF. CDR3 bases: TGTGCCAGCAGCCAGACAGGGCGAGGGGACACCGGGGAGCTGTTTTTT.

V usage is TRBV30 and J usage is TRBJ2-7; TRBD2 might be the D (6 bases). The CDR3 runs to 15 residues. The V end lost 5 bases, the J end lost 4 bases, and 21 bases lay between the germline ends. Germline V CDR1 and CDR2: GTSNPN, SVGIG (reference sequence). Here the CDR3 reads CAWSGDWGGIYEQYF. For the CDR3, the DNA is TGTGCCTGGTCGGGAGACTGGGGAGGTATTTACGAGCAGTACTTC.

The rearrangement joins TRBV5-3 to TRBJ2-7, with 7 bases identical to TRBD1. TRBV5-3 carries the ORF label, with uncertain function. The junction had 4 bases not matched to a gene; V was cut back by 4 bases and J by 0 bases. The CDR3 extends over 14 amino acids. This CDR3 reads CARSERDSSYEQYF. The CDR3 DNA follows: TGTGCCAGAAGCGAAAGGGACAGCTCCTACGAGCAGTACTTC.

CDR3 amino acids: CAFSGTSERGEQYF. The CDR3 region has the DNA TGTGCCTTCTCCGGGACTAGCGAGCGAGGGGAGCAGTACTTC. The chain employs TRBV30 and TRBJ2-7, with TRBD2 identical over 10 bases. The germline V gene has CDR1 GTSNPN and CDR2 SVGIG (reference sequence). The V and J ends lost 7 bases and 7 bases, in that order; junction bases with no gene match: 13. This CDR3 is built from 14 residues.

The chain recombines TRBV4-2 with TRBJ1-2, with D perhaps matching TRBD1 (6 bases). The CDR3 is 16 residues long. Trimming removed 4 bases from V and 2 bases from J, with 17 bases in between. CDR1 LGHNA and CDR2 YNFKEQ come from the germline V gene. The DNA of the CDR3 is TGTGCCAGCAGCCCGACGACCGACAGGATCAACTATGGCTACACCTTC. Protein: CASSPTTDRINYGYTF.

The rearrangement uses TRBV30 and TRBJ1-2; unclear D gene. The CDR3 runs 13 residues. Germline V lookup: CDR1 GTSNPN, CDR2 SVGIG (reference sequence). Trimming removed 0 bases at V and 3 bases at J, with 8 bases between. The CDR3, as DNA: TGTGCCTGGAGTGTACGGTTATACTATGGCTACACCTTC. Amino acids: CAWSVRLYYGYTF.

The chain links TRBV7-9 to TRBJ1-4; 8 nucleotides align to TRBD1. The V segment lost 6 bases and the J segment 6 bases; nucleotides outside the gene matches: 6. Germline-derived CDR1 and CDR2 are SEHNR and FQNEAQ (reference sequence). This CDR3 is 14 amino acids long. In DNA form, the CDR3 reads TGTGCCAGCAGACCCGGGACAGGAGATGAAAAACTGTTTTTT. Its protein is CASRPGTGDEKLFF.

The rearrangement joins TRBV2 to TRBJ1-2, with 10 bases identical to TRBD1. V dropped 6 bases and J dropped 12; count of bases not matched to a gene: 7. CDR1 is SNHLY and CDR2 is FYNNEI in the germline V gene. This CDR3 spans 12 amino acids. The CDR3: CASRRQGALNTF. CDR3 bases: TGTGCCAGCAGAAGACAGGGGGCATTGAACACCTTC.

This chain uses TRBV30 with TRBJ1-1, with D possibly matching TRBD1 (5 bases). This CDR3 region has 14 residues. CDR1 and CDR2 (germline): GTSNPN, SVGIG (reference sequence). The V and J ends lost 7 bases and 2 bases respectively, with 17 bases between them. The CDR3 here is CAYLSRGVNTEAFF. In DNA, the CDR3 is TGTGCCTACCTCTCCCGGGGGGTTAACACTGAAGCTTTCTTT. Full variable domain (remainder filled in from reference TRBV30 and TRBJ1-1): SQTIHQWPATLVQPVGSPLSLECTVEGTSNPNLYWYRQAAGRGLQLLFYSVGIGQISSEVPQNLSASRPQDRQFILSSKKLLLSDSGFYLCAYLSRGVNTEAFFGQGTRLTVV.

The chain links TRBV28 to TRBJ2-1; 7 bases fit TRBD1. The CDR3 extends over 14 amino acids. The germline CDR1 and CDR2 sequences are MDHEN and SYDVKM. Trimming took 9 bases from V and 3 from J; bases not matched to a gene: 8. The DNA of the CDR3 is TGTGCCAGTTCAGACAGGGCCAGCTACAATGAGCAGTTCTTC. This codes for CASSDRASYNEQFF.

The genes are TRBV4-3 and TRBJ1-1, with D unclear. V was shortened by 4 bases and J by 1 base, with 7 bases between the two germline ends. Germline V gene data show CDR1 as LGHNA and CDR2 as YSLEER. The CDR3 has 13 amino acids. CDR3 coding DNA: TGCGCCAGCAGCCGACAAGCGAACACTGAAGCTTTCTTT. It translates to CASSRQANTEAFF.

The sample holds one count of this clone. The chain uses TRBV4-3 and TRBJ1-1; no clear D gene. V was cut by 3 bases and J by 7 bases, with 21 bases left in between. The CDR3 spans 16 residues. CDR1 and CDR2 from the germline V gene are LGHNA and YSLEER. The CDR3 here is CASSHFESGGVDEAFF. CDR3 nucleotide sequence: TGCGCCAGCAGCCATTTCGAAAGCGGCGGGGTTGATGAAGCTTTCTTT.

The genes are TRBV30 and TRBJ1-3; D is unresolved. The CDR3 loop spans 15 amino acids. Germline V gene sequence: CDR1 GTSNPN, CDR2 SVGIG (reference sequence). The ends were cut back, 0 bases at V and 1 base at J, with 10 bases in the middle. CDR3: CAWSVGLISGNTIYF. The CDR3 bases are TGTGCCTGGAGTGTGGGCCTGATTTCTGGAAACACCATATATTTT.

The CDR3 sequence: CASRLGATSAGYTF. The CDR3 DNA sequence: TGTGCCAGCAGGTTAGGGGCAACCAGTGCGGGCTACACCTTC. The V gene is TRBV2, the J gene TRBJ1-2, with D perhaps TRBD1 (5 bases). The CDR3 is 14 amino acids. Trimming shortened V by 6 bases and J by 8 bases, and 19 bases separated the two germline ends. Germline-derived CDR1 and CDR2 are SNHLY and FYNNEI.

The chain couples TRBV5-1 to TRBJ2-7; TRBD1 aligns across 7 bases. CDR1 is SGHRS, CDR2 YFSETQ, per germline. Losses at the gene ends were 2 bases for V and 4 bases for J; bases not matched to a gene: 3. The CDR3 length is 13 residues. The CDR3 DNA sequence: TGCGCCAGCAGCTTAGGGACAGTATACGAGCAGTACTTC. Its protein is CASSLGTVYEQYF.

This chain joins TRBV5-6 and TRBJ1-2; D ambiguous. The CDR3 is 13 amino acids. CDR1 is SGHDT and CDR2 is YYEEEE in the germline V gene. Trimming stripped 3 bases from V and 2 bases from J, with 8 bases between. The CDR3 nucleotides are TGTGCCAGCAGCTCGAGCAGGAACTATGGCTACACCTTC. As protein: CASSSSRNYGYTF.

V and J are TRBV9 and TRBJ2-5; 9 bases align to TRBD2. Germline CDR1 reads SGDLS; CDR2 reads YYNGEE. CDR3 length equals 15 residues. V lost 0 bases and J lost 3; bases outside the gene matches: 3. CDR3 nucleotide sequence: TGTGCCAGCAGCGTAGGGGCTAGCGGGGAAGAGACCCAGTACTTC. Translation: CASSVGASGEETQYF. Full variable domain (rest looked up from reference TRBV9 and TRBJ2-5): DSGVTQTPKHLITATGQRVTLRCSPRSGDLSVYWYQQSLDQGLQFLIQYYNGEERAKGNILERFSAQQFPDLHSELNLSSLELGDSALYFCASSVGASGEETQYFGPGTRLLVL.

The chain combines TRBV5-1 with TRBJ2-7, with D tentatively TRBD1 (5 bases). CDR3 length: 13 residues. V was clipped by 0 bases and J by 3 bases, with 7 bases between them. Germline lookup yields CDR1 SGHRS and CDR2 YFSETQ. CDR3 in amino acids: CASSLVGDYEQYF. The DNA of the CDR3 is TGCGCCAGCAGCTTGGTAGGGGACTACGAGCAGTACTTC.

This chain links TRBV7-9 with TRBJ2-5; the match to TRBD2 covers 10 bases. V trimming: 8 bases; J trimming: 5 bases; junction bases outside the gene matches: 8. CDR1 is SEHNR and CDR2 is FQNEAQ in the germline V gene (reference sequence). The CDR3 length is 14 residues. CDR3 protein: CASLSGGAYETQYF. The CDR3 nucleotides are TGTGCCAGCCTCAGCGGGGGGGCGTATGAGACCCAGTACTTC.

This chain uses TRBV21-1 with TRBJ2-2; the D call TRBD1 from the table was never checked on the DNA. TRBV21-1 is listed as a pseudogene. The CDR3 length is 14 residues. CDR3 sequence reads: CASSIYRDTGELFF. The CDR3 DNA sequence: TGTGCCAGCAGCATATACAGAGACACCGGGGAGCTGTTTTTT.

This chain links TRBV4-3 with TRBJ2-7; no firm D call. This CDR3 is 13 amino acids long. Germline CDR1 and CDR2: LGHNA and YSLEER. Trimming left V 2 bases short and J 3 bases short, with 8 bases between. CDR3 sequence (DNA): TGCGCCAGCAGCCAAATCCGAGGCTACGAGCAGTACTTC. Encoded protein: CASSQIRGYEQYF.

This clone was seen a single time. V is TRBV28 and J is TRBJ2-1; the D is unclear. Trimming removed 4 bases at V and 4 bases at J, with 11 bases between. CDR1 and CDR2 (germline): MDHEN, SYDVKM. CDR3 length: 14 residues. The CDR3 DNA reads TGTGCCAGCAGTTCGTCCCAGAATTACAATGAGCAGTTCTTC. The encoded protein is CASSSSQNYNEQFF. Variable domain in full (rest from reference TRBV28 and TRBJ2-1): DVKVTQSSRYLVKRTGEKVFLECVQDMDHENMFWYRQDPGLGLRLIYFSYDVKMKEKGDIPEGYSVSREKKERFSLILESASTNQTSMYLCASSSSQNYNEQFFGPGTRLTVL.

Only one count was recorded for this clone. J is TRBJ1-1 and V is TRBV28; TRBD1 aligns across 8 bases. J gave up 0 bases and V 7 bases, and 13 bases lay outside the gene matches. The germline gives CDR1 MDHEN, CDR2 SYDVKM. The CDR3 consists of 17 residues. The CDR3 region has the DNA TGTGCCAGCATTCCTCCCTCCAGGGGGCTTGTGAACACTGAAGCTTTCTTT. Translated: CASIPPSRGLVNTEAFF.

The chain's CDR3 is CASSTLGSSYNEQFF. CDR3 nucleotides: TGTGCCAGTAGTACCTTGGGGAGCTCCTACAATGAGCAGTTCTTC. The chain uses TRBV19 and TRBJ2-1, with a tentative D call TRBD2 (5 bases). This CDR3 spans 15 amino acids. Germline CDR1 is LNHDA and CDR2 is SQIVND (reference sequence). V gave up 4 bases and J gave up 0 bases, with 10 bases separating them.

V is TRBV7-6 and J is TRBJ2-1; 11 bases line up with TRBD2. From germline, CDR1 is SGHVS and CDR2 FNYEAQ. After removal of 2 bases from V and 4 bases from J, the junction contained 7 bases not matched to a gene. The CDR3 has 17 amino acids. The CDR3 sequence is CASSLTGTSGTYNEQFF. CDR3 bases: TGTGCCAGCAGCTTAACCGGGACTAGCGGAACTTACAATGAGCAGTTCTTC.

This clone was counted a few times. The V call is TRBV9, the J call TRBJ2-2, with D tentatively TRBD2 (6 bases). The CDR3 loop spans 14 amino acids. Per the germline V gene, CDR1 is SGDLS and CDR2 is YYNGEE. The ends were cut back, 2 bases at V and 3 bases at J, with 8 bases in the middle. In DNA form, the CDR3 reads TGTGCCAGCAGCGTCCTAGCGCACACCGGGGAGCTGTTTTTT. Translated, it gives CASSVLAHTGELFF.

J is TRBJ1-2 and V is TRBV27, with a possible D match to TRBD1 (5 bases). Germline lookup yields CDR1 MNHEY and CDR2 SMNVEV (reference sequence). The V and J ends lost 0 bases and 4 bases respectively, with 9 bases between them. There are 14 residues in the CDR3. The CDR3 DNA sequence: TGTGCCAGCAGTTTATCGCGCAGGGCCTATGGCTACACCTTC. It encodes CASSLSRRAYGYTF.